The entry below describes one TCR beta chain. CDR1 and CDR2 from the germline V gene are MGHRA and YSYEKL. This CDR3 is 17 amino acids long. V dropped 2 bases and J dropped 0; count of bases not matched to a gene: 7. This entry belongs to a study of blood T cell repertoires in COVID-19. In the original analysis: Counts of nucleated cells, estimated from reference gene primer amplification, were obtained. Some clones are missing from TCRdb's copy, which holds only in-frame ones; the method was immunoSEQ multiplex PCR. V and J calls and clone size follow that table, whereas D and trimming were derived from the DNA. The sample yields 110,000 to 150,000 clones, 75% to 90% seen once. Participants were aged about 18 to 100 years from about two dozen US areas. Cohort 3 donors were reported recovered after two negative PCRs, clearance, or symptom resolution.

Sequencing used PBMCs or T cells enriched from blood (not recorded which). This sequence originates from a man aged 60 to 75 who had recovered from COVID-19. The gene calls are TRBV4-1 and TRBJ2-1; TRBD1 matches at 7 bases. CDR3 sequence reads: CASSQPRQGISYNEQFF. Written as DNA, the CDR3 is TGCGCCAGCAGCCAACCTAGACAGGGAATCTCCTACAATGAGCAGTTCTTC.